The sequence of this T cell receptor (beta chain) was determined in a study of shared clonotypes between healthy human individuals. This CDR3 is built from 14 residues. The germline V and J ends were trimmed by 1 base and 4 bases, with 10 bases remaining between them. Looked up from germline, CDR1 is SEHNR and CDR2 is FQNEAQ (reference sequence). The authors distributed each subset's genomic DNA evenly over several immunoSEQ plates. Only in-frame clones appear in the TCRdb table, and some are missing; sequencing was by immunoSEQ multiplex PCR. Counted here are over 950,000 clones, approximately 77% occurring once; the ten biggest clones make up more than 0.85%.

The chain has TRBV7-9 and TRBJ1-1, with D maybe TRBD1 (5 bases). Sequencing used memory CD4+ T cells from PBMCs. The sample's subset: CD45RA-negative fraction. The sequence came from a man younger than 30 in good health. Some clones in this sample may be carry-over from other donors' samples. The CDR3 loop reads CASSLVPGSTEAFF. CDR3 sequence (DNA): TGTGCCAGCAGCTTAGTGCCAGGGAGCACTGAAGCTTTCTTT. Full variable domain (rest looked up from reference TRBV7-9 and TRBJ1-1): DTGVSQNPRHKITKRGQNVTFRCDPISEHNRLYWYRQTLGQGPEFLTYFQNEAQLEKSRLLSDRFSAERPKGSFSTLEIQRTEQGDSAMYLCASSLVPGSTEAFFGQGTRLTVV.